This paragraph reports one T cell receptor (beta chain). The sample belongs to a study of blood T cell repertoires in COVID-19. Profiling relied on immunoSEQ multiplex PCR, and the TCRdb table lists in-frame clones only, not all of them. This sample yields under 200,000 clones, of which more than 75% are seen a single time; around 6% belongs to the top ten. The V end was cut by 5 bases, the J end by 4 bases, with 21 bases between. Germline V lookup: CDR1 LNHDA, CDR2 SQIVND (reference sequence). This CDR3 has 17 residues. The V and J genes are TRBV19 and TRBJ1-5, with D perhaps matching TRBD1 (6 bases). Material for sequencing was PBMCs or T cells enriched from blood (not recorded which). The receptor comes from a man aged 35 to 55 with acute COVID-19. For the CDR3, the DNA is TGTGCCAGTAGTCCCAGGGGAGGGTGGAGGGGGAATCAGCCCCAGCATTTT. It encodes CASSPRGGWRGNQPQHF.